This section outlines one TCR beta chain sequence together with its context. The data stem from a study of blood T cell repertoires in COVID-19. Study context: Sites across the United States, Italy and Spain contributed samples from acute and convalescent COVID-19.

Per the original data handling: Estimation of nucleated cell counts was performed using reference gene primer amplification. Only in-frame clones appear in the TCRdb table, and some are missing; sequencing was by immunoSEQ multiplex PCR. The V and J calls and clone size come from that table; D and trimming were worked out from the DNA. The sample lists over 200,000 clones, over 75% occurring once. The CDR3 totals 13 residues. Germline V CDR1 and CDR2: LGHNT, FRNRAP. V lost 6 bases and J 5 bases, leaving 13 bases between the germline ends. The gene calls are TRBV12-5 and TRBJ1-1, with a weak D call TRBD1 (6 bases). The specimen sequenced was peripheral blood. This TCR came from a man in his forties with active or convalescent COVID-19. CDR3 loop: CASGKQGGTEAFF. CDR3 sequence (DNA): TGTGCTAGTGGGAAACAGGGAGGGACTGAAGCTTTCTTT.